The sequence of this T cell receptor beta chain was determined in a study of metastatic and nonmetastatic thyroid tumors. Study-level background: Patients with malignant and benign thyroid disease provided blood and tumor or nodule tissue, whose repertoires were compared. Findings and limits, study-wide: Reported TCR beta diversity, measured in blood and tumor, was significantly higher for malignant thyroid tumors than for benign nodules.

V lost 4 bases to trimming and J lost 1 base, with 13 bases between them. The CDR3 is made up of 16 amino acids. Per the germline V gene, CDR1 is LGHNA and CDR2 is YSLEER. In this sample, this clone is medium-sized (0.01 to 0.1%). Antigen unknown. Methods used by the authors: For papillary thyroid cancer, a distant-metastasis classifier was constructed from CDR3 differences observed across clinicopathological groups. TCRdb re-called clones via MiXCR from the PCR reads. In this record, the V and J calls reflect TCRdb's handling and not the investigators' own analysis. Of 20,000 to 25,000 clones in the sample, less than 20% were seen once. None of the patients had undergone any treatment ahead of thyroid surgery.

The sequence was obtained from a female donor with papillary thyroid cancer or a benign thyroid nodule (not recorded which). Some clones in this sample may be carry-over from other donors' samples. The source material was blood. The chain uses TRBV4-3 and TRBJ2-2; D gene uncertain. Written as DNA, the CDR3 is TGCGCCAGCAGCCCGCTTTTGCAGCAGAACACCGGGGAGCTGTTTTTT. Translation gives CASSPLLQQNTGELFF.